What follows describes a single TCR beta chain. The antigen it recognizes is unknown. Within one base of it there is no much larger clone, and no base qualities were kept. As encoded in the germline V gene, CDR1 is SGHRS while CDR2 is YFSETQ. From its cysteine to its phenylalanine, the CDR3 spans 16 amino acids. The sequence is cut down to CDR3 DNA, 48 bases in frame from base 1. V is shortened by 4 bases, J by 2 bases, and the region joining them spans 18 bases. The library was obtained by PCR. Sequencing used a NextSeq 500. Preparation of bulk TCR libraries followed a previously described approach, with the TCR primers listed in Table S5. Total RNA was purified with the Qiagen AllPrep DNA/RNA kit. Before any analysis, reads coming from multiple sequencing runs of the same library were combined into one pool. The authors' analysis ran thus. Reads were retained only if an exact TCR constant sequence was present, and the retained reads were trimmed to 150 nt and grouped according to their 12-nt molecular barcodes. Within each barcode group, reads were sub-clustered at a 15% Levenshtein threshold, and quality-weighted consensus sequences were built per RNA molecule. Non-functional sequences were excluded, and lower-count sequences lying one edit away from another sequence were also excluded. Based on fitting two negative binomial distributions, any barcode sub-cluster with under 20% of the maximum read count was discarded. TCRdb reworked the public reads: Q25 trimming with fastp, MiXCR clone assembly, productive beta chains retained. A single entry per CDR3 protein holds the most common genes and DNA from its merged rows. V and J calls and clone size were set by TCRdb, not the authors. Recorded for this sample are about 500,000 distinct CDR3 sequences; roughly 24% of them occurred a single time. The top ten constitute 0.7% to 0.9% of the sample.

The data belong to a study of molecular identifiers for immune sequencing clone quantification (dated by TCRdb to about 2018). For the study in its entirety: For a replicate experiment, the RNA from either approximately 20,000 or 98,000 naive CD8 T cells was divided into five aliquots, and four of those aliquots went on to sequencing. CD8 T cells were used in a methods study to benchmark molecular-identifier clustering-based TCR repertoire sequencing (MIDCIRS) and TCR RNA copy counting.

Libraries of naive CD8 T cells were built from anywhere between roughly 17,000 and 1,000,000 sorted cells, with 10%, 30% or 50% of the purified RNA used. On a BD FACSAria II, naive CD8 T cells were FACS-sorted as CD8+CD4-CCR7+CD45RA+ and collected into RLT Plus buffer. Around 10 TCR copies' worth of Jurkat RNA were spiked into roughly 20,000-1,000,000 naive CD8 T cell samples to test detection sensitivity. Enrichment of CD8 T cells was done with RosetteSep CD8+ T Cell Enrichment Cocktail plus Ficoll-Paque, and ACK red cell lysis came afterward. Findings and caveats that apply to the study as a whole: The naive libraries included spiked-in Jurkat TCR RNA (about nine copies' worth), and this RNA is not part of the donor repertoire. A single cell's worth of spiked-in Jurkat TCR RNA was reported detectable even among around 970,000 naive CD8 T cells. Modeling indicated about 3 TCR RNA copies recovered per cell, compared with roughly 10 by digital PCR, which implies a capture efficiency of approximately 30%. In CMV-specific effector cells, over 99% of molecules were held by clones above 20 RNA copies, whereas under 1% of molecules were held by such clones in naive cells. When barcode sub-clustering was left out, chimeric consensus sequences inflated TCR diversity, with chimeras reaching as high as 47%. Identical TCR molecules sharing a barcode could cause highly expanded clone sizes to be underestimated.

Material for sequencing was naive CD8+ T cells from blood, with Jurkat cell RNA spiked in. This specimen's cell subset or site label, per the study, means: FACS-sorted CD8+CD4-CCR7+CD45RA+ naive T cells. The sequence was collected from a human donor in good health. Some libraries in this study had Jurkat cell RNA spiked in. The rearranged segments are TRBV5-1 and TRBJ2-5, with TRBD2 as a weak D call on 6 bases. The CDR3 loop reads CASSIRDGGPQETQYF. The DNA sequence is TGCGCCAGCAGCATCCGGGACGGAGGGCCACAAGAGACCCAGTACTTC. With the rest looked up from the reference TRBV5-1 and TRBJ2-5 genes rather than sequenced, the full variable domain is KAGVTQTPRYLIKTRGQQVTLSCSPISGHRSVSWYQQTPGQGLQFLFEYFSETQRNKGNFPGRFSGRQFSNSRSEMNVSTLELGDSALYLCASSIRDGGPQETQYFGPGTRLLVL.